This T cell receptor (beta chain) was obtained from a study of blood T cell repertoires in COVID-19. In the study overall: The study drew acute and convalescent COVID-19 samples from the United States, Italy and Spain.

TCRdb's copy holds only in-frame clones and misses some; the assay was immunoSEQ multiplex PCR. Of about 270,000 clones in the sample, roughly 84% are singletons; the top ten hold 8% to 9.5%. Germline V CDR1 and CDR2: MNHEY, SVGAGI. The CDR3 consists of 15 residues. V lost 7 bases to trimming and J lost 0 bases, with 16 bases between them. About this clone: In the same sample, other DNA sequences code for this CDR3.

Input material: peripheral blood. The chain employs TRBV6-5 and TRBJ2-7, with D possibly matching TRBD1 (6 bases). The TCR was taken from a human donor in a cohort sampled during active COVID-19. The CDR3 DNA reads TGTGCCAGCACTCCAGGGGACGGTGGCTCCTACGAGCAGTACTTC. Translating it yields CASTPGDGGSYEQYF.